One T cell receptor (beta chain) is described in this entry. Its matching antigen is unknown. A much bigger clone sits one base away, suggesting this may be a read error. This sample's time point: newly diagnosed GD, antithyroid drugs for less than 3 months. Preparation of the TCR library used RNA extracted from PBMCs. This entry comes from a study of regulatory T cells in long-lasting Graves disease. Study observations and caveats: Lower TCR diversity characterized persistent Graves' patients relative to newly diagnosed patients.

The length of the CDR3 is 15 residues. V shed 10 bases and J 4 bases; nucleotides not matched to a gene: 15. Germline CDR1 reads MDHEN; CDR2 reads SYDVKM. Sequencing libraries for TCR beta were prepared with iRepertoire HTBI primers and Arm-PCR of CDR3 regions. One entry per CDR3 protein results from TCRdb running MiXCR on the multiplex PCR reads. The table shows 400,000 to 500,000 distinct CDR3 sequences, with around 13% occurring only once. This sample was shared with a second study, whose subject was T cells in Graves' hyperthyroidism and ophthalmopathy.

The source of this sequence is a woman in her forties or fifties with Graves disease. V is TRBV28 and J is TRBJ1-1; TRBD1 matches at 7 bases. The sample here was peripheral blood mononuclear cells (PBMCs), taken at new diagnosis, from a patient treated with antithyroid drugs. The CDR3 DNA sequence: TGTGCCACCCAGGGGGGGAGTGAAGAGGGCACTGAAGCTTTCTTT. Its protein is CATQGGSEEGTEAFF.